This TCR beta chain was observed in a study of OX40 agonist ivuxolimab in advanced cancers. Trimming pared 2 bases from V and 11 bases from J, leaving 23 bases between. CDR3 length: 16 residues. Looked up from germline, CDR1 is MNHEY and CDR2 is SMNVEV (reference sequence). Study-wide results and caveats: Compared with CD4+, CD8+ T cells on average had more expanded clones. The 0.1-3.0 mg/kg partial responders had among the lowest clonal expansion.

Researchers took blood at baseline, on cycle 4 day 1, and on cycle 7 day 1. Worth noting for this clone: The antigen remains undetermined.

Profiled with immunoSEQ multiplex PCR; TCRdb holds only in-frame clones, not every one. This table holds 45,000 to 55,000 clones, around 90% found once. The input for sequencing was CD4+ or CD8+ T cells sorted from blood, taken in a trial of the OX40 agonist ivuxolimab. The receptor was derived from an adult with an advanced solid tumor such as melanoma, head and neck, liver or kidney cancer. This chain joins TRBV27 and TRBJ2-3, with D perhaps TRBD1 or TRBD2 (6 bases each). Here the CDR3 reads CASSLRGGGWGFVQYF. The DNA of the CDR3 is TGTGCCAGCAGTTTAAGAGGAGGGGGATGGGGATTCGTGCAGTATTTT.